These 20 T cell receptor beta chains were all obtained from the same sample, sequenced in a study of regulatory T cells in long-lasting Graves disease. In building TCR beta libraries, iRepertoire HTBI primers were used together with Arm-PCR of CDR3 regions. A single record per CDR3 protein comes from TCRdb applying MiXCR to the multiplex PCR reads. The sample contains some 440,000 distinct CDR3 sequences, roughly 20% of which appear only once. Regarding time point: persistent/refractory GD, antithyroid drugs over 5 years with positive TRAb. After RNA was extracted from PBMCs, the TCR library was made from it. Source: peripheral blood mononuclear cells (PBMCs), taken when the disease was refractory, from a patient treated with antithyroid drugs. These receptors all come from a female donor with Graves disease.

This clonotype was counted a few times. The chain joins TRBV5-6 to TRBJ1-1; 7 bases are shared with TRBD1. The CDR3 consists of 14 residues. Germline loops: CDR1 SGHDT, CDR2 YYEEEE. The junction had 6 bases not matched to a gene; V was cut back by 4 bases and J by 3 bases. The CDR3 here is CASSRTGLDTEAFF. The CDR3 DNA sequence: TGTGCCAGCAGCAGGACAGGCTTGGACACTGAAGCTTTCTTT.

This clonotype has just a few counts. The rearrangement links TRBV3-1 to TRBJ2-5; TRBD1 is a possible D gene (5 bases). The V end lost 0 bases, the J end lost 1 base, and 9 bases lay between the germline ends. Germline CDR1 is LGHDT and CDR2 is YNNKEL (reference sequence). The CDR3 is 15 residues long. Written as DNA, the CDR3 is TGTGCCAGCAGCCAAGAGGCAGGGTCCCAAGAGACCCAGTACTTC. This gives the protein CASSQEAGSQETQYF.

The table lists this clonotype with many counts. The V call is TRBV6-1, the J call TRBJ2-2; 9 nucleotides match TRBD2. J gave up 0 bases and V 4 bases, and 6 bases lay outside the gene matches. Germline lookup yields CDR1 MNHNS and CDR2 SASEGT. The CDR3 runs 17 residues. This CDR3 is CASSALTSGSNTGELFF. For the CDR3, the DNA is TGTGCCAGCAGTGCACTTACTAGCGGGTCGAACACCGGGGAGCTGTTTTTT.

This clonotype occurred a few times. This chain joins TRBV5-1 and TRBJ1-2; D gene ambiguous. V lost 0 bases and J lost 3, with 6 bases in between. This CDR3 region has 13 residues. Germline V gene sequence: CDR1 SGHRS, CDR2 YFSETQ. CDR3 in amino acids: CASSLGEDYGYTF. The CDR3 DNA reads TGCGCCAGCAGCTTGGGGGAGGACTATGGCTACACCTTC.

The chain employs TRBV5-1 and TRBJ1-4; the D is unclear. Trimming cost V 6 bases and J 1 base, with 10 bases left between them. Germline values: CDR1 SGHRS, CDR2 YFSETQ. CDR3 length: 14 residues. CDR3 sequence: CASTPDLTNEKLFF. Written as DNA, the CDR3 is TGCGCCAGCACCCCGGACTTAACTAATGAAAAACTGTTTTTT.

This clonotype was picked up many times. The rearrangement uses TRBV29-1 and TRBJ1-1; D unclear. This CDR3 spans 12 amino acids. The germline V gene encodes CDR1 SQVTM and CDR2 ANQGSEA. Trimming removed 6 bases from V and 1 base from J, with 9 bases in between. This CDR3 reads CSVLHGNTEAFF. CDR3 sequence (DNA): TGCAGCGTCCTACATGGGAACACTGAAGCTTTCTTT. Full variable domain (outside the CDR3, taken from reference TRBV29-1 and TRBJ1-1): SAVISQKPSRDICQRGTSLTIQCQVDSQVTMMFWYRQQPGQSLTLIATANQGSEATYESGFVIDKFPISRPNLTFSTLTVSNMSPEDSSIYLCSVLHGNTEAFFGQGTRLTVV.

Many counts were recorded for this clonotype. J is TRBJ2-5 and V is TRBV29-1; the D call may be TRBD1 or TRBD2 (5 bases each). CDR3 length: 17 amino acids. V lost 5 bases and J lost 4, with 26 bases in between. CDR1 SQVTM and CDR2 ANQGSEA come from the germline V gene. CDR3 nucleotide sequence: TGCAGCGTTCTTAATAGCTTTGGGACGCCCCGGGGAGAGACCCAGTACTTC. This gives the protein CSVLNSFGTPRGETQYF.

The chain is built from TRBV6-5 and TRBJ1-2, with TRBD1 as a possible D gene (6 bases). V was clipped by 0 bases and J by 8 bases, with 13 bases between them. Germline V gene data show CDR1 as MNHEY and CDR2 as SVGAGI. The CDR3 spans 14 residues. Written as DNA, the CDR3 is TGTGCCAGCAGTTACTCACAGGGACTTGGGGGCTACACCTTC. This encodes CASSYSQGLGGYTF.

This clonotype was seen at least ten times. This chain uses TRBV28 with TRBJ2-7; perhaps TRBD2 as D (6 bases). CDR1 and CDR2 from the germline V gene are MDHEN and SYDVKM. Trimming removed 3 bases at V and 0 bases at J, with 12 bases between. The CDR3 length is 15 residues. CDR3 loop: CASSFGRDLSYEQYF. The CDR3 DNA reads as TGTGCCAGCAGTTTTGGGCGGGACCTCTCCTACGAGCAGTACTTC.

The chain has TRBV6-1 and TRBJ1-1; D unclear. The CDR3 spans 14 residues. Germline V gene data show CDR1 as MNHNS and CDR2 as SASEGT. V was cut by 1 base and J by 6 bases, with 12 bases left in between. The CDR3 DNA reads TGTGCCAGCAGTGAAGGTCAGGCTAACGCTGAAGCTTTCTTT. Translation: CASSEGQANAEAFF.

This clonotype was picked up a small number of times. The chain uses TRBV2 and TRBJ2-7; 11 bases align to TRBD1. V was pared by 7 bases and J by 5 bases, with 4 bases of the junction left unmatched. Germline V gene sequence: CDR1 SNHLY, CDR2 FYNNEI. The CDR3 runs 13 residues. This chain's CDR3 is CASKPGQGDEQYF. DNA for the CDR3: TGTGCCAGCAAACCGGGACAGGGGGACGAGCAGTACTTC.

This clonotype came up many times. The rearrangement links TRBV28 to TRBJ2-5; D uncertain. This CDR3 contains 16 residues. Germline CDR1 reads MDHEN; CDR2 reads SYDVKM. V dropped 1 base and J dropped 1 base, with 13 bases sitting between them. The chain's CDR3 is CASSLLNIRFQETQYF. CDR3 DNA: TGTGCCAGCAGTTTATTGAATATAAGGTTCCAAGAGACCCAGTACTTC.

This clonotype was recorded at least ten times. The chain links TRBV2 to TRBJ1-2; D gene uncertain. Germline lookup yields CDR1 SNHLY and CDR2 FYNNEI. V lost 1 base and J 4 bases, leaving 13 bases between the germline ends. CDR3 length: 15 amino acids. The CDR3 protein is CASSEEPSPSYGYTF. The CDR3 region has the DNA TGTGCCAGCAGTGAAGAACCCAGTCCCAGCTATGGCTACACCTTC.

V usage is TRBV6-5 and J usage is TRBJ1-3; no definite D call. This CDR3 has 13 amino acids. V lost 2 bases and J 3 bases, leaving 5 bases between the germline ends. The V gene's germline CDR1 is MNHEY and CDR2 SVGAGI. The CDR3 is CASSYRFGNTIYF. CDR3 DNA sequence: TGTGCCAGCAGTTACCGGTTTGGAAACACCATATATTTT.

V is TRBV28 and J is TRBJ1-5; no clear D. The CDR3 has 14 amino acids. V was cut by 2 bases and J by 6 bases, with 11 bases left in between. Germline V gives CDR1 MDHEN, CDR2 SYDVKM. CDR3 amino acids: CASSLGLGFQPQHF. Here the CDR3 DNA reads TGTGCCAGCAGTTTAGGCCTGGGGTTTCAGCCCCAGCATTTT.

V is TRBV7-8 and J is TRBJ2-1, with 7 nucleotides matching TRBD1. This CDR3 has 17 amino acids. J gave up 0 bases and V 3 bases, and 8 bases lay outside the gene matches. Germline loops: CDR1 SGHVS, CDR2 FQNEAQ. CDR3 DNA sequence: TGTGCCAGCAGCTTCAGGGGGAGAACTGACTCCTACAATGAGCAGTTCTTC. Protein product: CASSFRGRTDSYNEQFF. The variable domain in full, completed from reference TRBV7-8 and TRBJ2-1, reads GAGVSQSPRYKVAKRGQDVALRCDPISGHVSLFWYQQALGQGPEFLTYFQNEAQLDKSGLPSDRFFAERPEGSVSTLKIQRTQQEDSAVYLCASSFRGRTDSYNEQFFGPGTRLTVL.

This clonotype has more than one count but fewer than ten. The CDR3 region is CASSLGGQKNGYTF. CDR3 nucleotide sequence: TGTGCCAGCAGCTTAGGCGGCCAGAAGAATGGCTACACCTTC. The rearrangement uses TRBV5-4 and TRBJ1-2, with no clear D. CDR3 length: 14 amino acids. V lost 2 bases and J 6 bases, leaving 14 bases between the germline ends. The germline V gene encodes CDR1 SGHNT and CDR2 YYREEE (reference sequence).

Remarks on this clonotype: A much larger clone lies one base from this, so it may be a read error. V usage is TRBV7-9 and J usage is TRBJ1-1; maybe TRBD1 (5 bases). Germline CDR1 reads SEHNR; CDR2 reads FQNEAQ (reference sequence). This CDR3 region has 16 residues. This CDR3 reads CASSLVGTRTPTEALF. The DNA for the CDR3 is TGTGCCAGCAGCTTAGTGGGAACCAGGACACCCACTGAAGCTCTCTTT. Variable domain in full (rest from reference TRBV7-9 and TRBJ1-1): DTGVSQNPRHKITKRGQNVTFRCDPISEHNRLYWYRQTLGQGPEFLTYFQNEAQLEKSRLLSDRFSAERPKGSFSTLEIQRTEQGDSAMYLCASSLVGTRTPTEALFGQGTRLTVV.

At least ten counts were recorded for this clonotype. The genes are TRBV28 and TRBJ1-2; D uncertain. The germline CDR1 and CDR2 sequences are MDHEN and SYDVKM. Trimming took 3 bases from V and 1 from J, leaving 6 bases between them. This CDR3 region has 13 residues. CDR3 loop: CASSLTLNYGYTF. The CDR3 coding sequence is TGTGCCAGCAGTTTGACACTTAACTATGGCTACACCTTC.

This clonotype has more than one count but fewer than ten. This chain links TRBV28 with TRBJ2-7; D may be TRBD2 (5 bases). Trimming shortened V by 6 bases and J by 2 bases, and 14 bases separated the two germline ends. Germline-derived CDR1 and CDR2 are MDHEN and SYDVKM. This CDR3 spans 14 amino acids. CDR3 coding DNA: TGTGCCAGCAGCCTGTCGGGAATTGCCTACGAGCAGTACTTC. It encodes CASSLSGIAYEQYF.